Listed below are T cell receptor beta chains from one sample, sequenced in a study of T-cell reconstitution after alpha-beta-depleted transplantation in children. MiXCR was run by TCRdb on the PCR reads, yielding one entry per CDR3 protein. This table holds around 240,000 distinct CDR3 sequences, over 9.5% found once. Sample: PBMCs from the stem cell graft donor, taken from the stem cell graft. The receptors were gathered from a human donor who donated a stem cell graft to a child with SCID. The CDR3 runs from the conserved cysteine through the conserved F or W. Each record gives: J gene, clone size, D gene, V gene, CDR3 DNA, CDR3 protein. The D gene is left open where the match is weak. Part of the rows lack a size; the others show once, few, many or a class for expanded clones.

J gene: TRBJ2-7
clone size: many
D gene: NA
V gene: TRBV5-1
CDR3 DNA: TGCGCCAGCAGCTTACCGGACTGGCCCTACGAGCAGTACTTC
CDR3 protein: CASSLPDWPYEQYF

J gene: TRBJ2-2
clone size: many
D gene: NA
V gene: TRBV12-3/TRBV12-4
CDR3 DNA: TGTGCCAGCAGTTTAACGGGGTTCACCGGGGAGCTGTTTTTT
CDR3 protein: CASSLTGFTGELFF

J gene: TRBJ1-2
clone size: many
D gene: NA
V gene: TRBV20-1
CDR3 DNA: TGCAGTGCTACGGAGACCTATGGCTACACCTTC
CDR3 protein: CSATETYGYTF

J gene: TRBJ2-3
clone size: many
D gene: NA
V gene: TRBV9
CDR3 DNA: TGTGCCAGCAGCGTAGAGGGAGCAGATACGCAGTATTTT
CDR3 protein: CASSVEGADTQYF

J gene: TRBJ1-3
clone size: many
D gene: NA
V gene: TRBV5-1
CDR3 DNA: TGCGCCAGCAGCCCCCAGGGTAGTTCCTCTGGAAACACCATATATTTT
CDR3 protein: CASSPQGSSSGNTIYF

J gene: TRBJ2-7
clone size: many
D gene: NA
V gene: TRBV5-6
CDR3 DNA: TGTGCCAGCAGCCCCGTTTCAGGCGAGCAGTACTTC
CDR3 protein: CASSPVSGEQYF

J gene: TRBJ1-4
clone size: many
D gene: TRBD1
V gene: TRBV2
CDR3 DNA: TGTGCCAGCAGTGGCCCTGGGACAGGAAATGAAAAACTGTTTTTT
CDR3 protein: CASSGPGTGNEKLFF

J gene: TRBJ1-4
clone size: many
D gene: TRBD1
V gene: TRBV4-1
CDR3 DNA: TGCGCCAGCAGCCACGGACAGGGCGCGAATGAAAAACTGTTTTTT
CDR3 protein: CASSHGQGANEKLFF

J gene: TRBJ2-6
clone size: many
D gene: NA
V gene: TRBV5-1
CDR3 DNA: TGCGCCAGCAGCGGGACGAGCTCTGGGGCCAACGTCCTGACTTTC
CDR3 protein: CASSGTSSGANVLTF

J gene: TRBJ1-2
clone size: many
D gene: NA
V gene: TRBV7-9
CDR3 DNA: TGTGCCAGCAGCTTAGGGCCGGGACGAGGGAATGGCTACACCTTC
CDR3 protein: CASSLGPGRGNGYTF

J gene: TRBJ2-5
clone size: many
D gene: TRBD2
V gene: TRBV20-1
CDR3 DNA: TGCAGTGCTCCCCGGGCGGGGGAGACCTTAAACCAGTACTTC
CDR3 protein: CSAPRAGETLNQYF

J gene: TRBJ2-5
clone size: NA
D gene: NA
V gene: TRBV5-1
CDR3 DNA: TGCGCCAGCAGCTCGGGGGACAAGGAGACCCAGTACTTC
CDR3 protein: CASSSGDKETQYF

J gene: TRBJ2-5
clone size: many
D gene: TRBD2
V gene: TRBV11-2
CDR3 DNA: TGTGCCAGCAGCTTAGGCGGGGGGTTGGACGAGACCCAGTACTTC
CDR3 protein: CASSLGGGLDETQYF

J gene: TRBJ1-1
clone size: many
D gene: NA
V gene: TRBV5-1
CDR3 DNA: TGCGCCAGCAGCTTGGCCCGGGACAACATGAACACTGAAGCTTTCTTT
CDR3 protein: CASSLARDNMNTEAFF

J gene: TRBJ1-4
clone size: many
D gene: NA
V gene: TRBV18
CDR3 DNA: TGTGCCAGCTCACCAATCTATGCAACTAATGAAAAACTGTTTTTT
CDR3 protein: CASSPIYATNEKLFF

J gene: TRBJ1-2
clone size: many
D gene: NA
V gene: TRBV6-5
CDR3 DNA: TGTGCCAGCAGTTACGCCCAGGGTCCCTATGGCTACACCTTC
CDR3 protein: CASSYAQGPYGYTF